This TCR beta chain was identified during a study of neurological immune-mediated disorders. Study-wide points: The absence of any CDR3 amino acid sequence shared by expanded clones across subjects suggests that repertoires were private in all groups.

Germline V gene data show CDR1 as SEHNR and CDR2 as FQNEAQ (reference sequence). With 4 bases clipped from V and 6 bases from J, the junction kept 4 bases outside the gene matches. This CDR3 has 14 residues. Each CDR3 protein gets one entry after TCRdb re-called the 5' RACE reads with MiXCR. The table has fewer than 85,000 distinct CDR3 sequences, more than 15% seen once; the top ten hold just over 15%. The unsorted libraries were produced from 2 million PBMCs held at -80 C. This clonotype came up many times. Its cognate antigen is unknown. The chain employs TRBV7-9 and TRBJ2-2; TRBD1 agrees at 8 bases. Sequenced: PBMCs. The receptor was isolated from a middle-aged woman in good health. CDR3 nucleotides: TGTGCCAGCAGCTCCGCAGGGGGCCCCGGGGAGCTGTTTTTT. Its translation: CASSSAGGPGELFF.